This T cell receptor (beta chain) was found in a study of technical replicates of blood from several donors. The ends were cut back, 6 bases at V and 3 bases at J, with 15 bases in the middle. This CDR3 has 14 residues. In germline, CDR1 is MDHEN, CDR2 SYDVKM. Clones were sequenced by immunoSEQ multiplex PCR, and TCRdb holds only the in-frame ones, with some missing. The data show fewer than 15,000 clones, with over 85% seen just once and over 5.5% held by the top ten. Sequenced: PBMCs. The gene calls are TRBV28 and TRBJ2-7; D is possibly TRBD2 (5 bases). The TCR originated in a human donor in good health. DNA of the CDR3: TGTGCCAGCAGCCCTCCAGAGGGCTACTACGAGCAGTACTTC. Protein sequence: CASSPPEGYYEQYF.